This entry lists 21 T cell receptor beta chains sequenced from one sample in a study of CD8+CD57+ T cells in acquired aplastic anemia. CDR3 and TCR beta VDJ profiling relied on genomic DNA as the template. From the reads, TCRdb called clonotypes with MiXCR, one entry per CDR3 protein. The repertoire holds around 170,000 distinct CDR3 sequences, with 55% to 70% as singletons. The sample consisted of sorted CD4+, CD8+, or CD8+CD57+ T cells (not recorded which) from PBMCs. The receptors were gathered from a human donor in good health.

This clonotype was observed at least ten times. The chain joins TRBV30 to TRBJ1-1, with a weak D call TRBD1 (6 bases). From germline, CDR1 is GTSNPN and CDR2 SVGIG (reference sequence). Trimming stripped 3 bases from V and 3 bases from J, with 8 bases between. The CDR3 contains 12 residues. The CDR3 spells CAWREGDTEAFF. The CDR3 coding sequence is TGTGCCTGGAGGGAGGGGGACACTGAAGCTTTCTTT.

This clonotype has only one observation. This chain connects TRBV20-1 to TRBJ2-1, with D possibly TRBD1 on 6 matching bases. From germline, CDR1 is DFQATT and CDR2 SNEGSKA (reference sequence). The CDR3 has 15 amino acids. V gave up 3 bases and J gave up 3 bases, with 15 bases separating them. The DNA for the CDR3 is TGCAGTGCTAGCGGTCTGGGGGCGGACTACAATGAGCAGTTCTTC. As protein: CSASGLGADYNEQFF.

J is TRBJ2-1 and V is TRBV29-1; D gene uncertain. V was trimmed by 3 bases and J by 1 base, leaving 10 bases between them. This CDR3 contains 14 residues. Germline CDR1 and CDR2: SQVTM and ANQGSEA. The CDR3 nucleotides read TGCAGCGTTGATGGGGTCGGGTCCTACAATGAGCAGTTCTTC. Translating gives CSVDGVGSYNEQFF.

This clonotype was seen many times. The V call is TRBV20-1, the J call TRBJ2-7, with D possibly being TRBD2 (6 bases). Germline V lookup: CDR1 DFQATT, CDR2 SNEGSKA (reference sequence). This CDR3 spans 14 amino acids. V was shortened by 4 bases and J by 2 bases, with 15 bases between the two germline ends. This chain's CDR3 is CSAIGRENTYEQYF. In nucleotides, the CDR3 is TGCAGTGCTATAGGACGGGAGAACACCTACGAGCAGTACTTC.

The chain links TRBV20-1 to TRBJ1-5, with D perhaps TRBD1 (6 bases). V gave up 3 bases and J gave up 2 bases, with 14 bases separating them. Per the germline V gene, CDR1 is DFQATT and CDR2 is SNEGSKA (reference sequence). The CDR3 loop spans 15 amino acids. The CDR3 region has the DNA TGCAGTGCTAGTCAGGGGAGGTTAGGCAATCAGCCCCAGCATTTT. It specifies CSASQGRLGNQPQHF.

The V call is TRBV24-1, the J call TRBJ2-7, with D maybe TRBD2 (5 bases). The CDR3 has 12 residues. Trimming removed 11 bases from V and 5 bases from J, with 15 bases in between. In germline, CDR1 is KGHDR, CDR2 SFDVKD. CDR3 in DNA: TGTGCCAGCAGCTCTGAGGGAGACGAGCAGTACTTC. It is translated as CASSSEGDEQYF.

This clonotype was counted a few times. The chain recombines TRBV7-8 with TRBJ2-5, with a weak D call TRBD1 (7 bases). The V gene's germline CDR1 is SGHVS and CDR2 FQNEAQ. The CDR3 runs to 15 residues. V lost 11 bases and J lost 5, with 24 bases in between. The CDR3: CASETPRGRYETQYF. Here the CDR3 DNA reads TGTGCCTCGGAAACCCCCAGGGGGAGGTATGAGACCCAGTACTTC.

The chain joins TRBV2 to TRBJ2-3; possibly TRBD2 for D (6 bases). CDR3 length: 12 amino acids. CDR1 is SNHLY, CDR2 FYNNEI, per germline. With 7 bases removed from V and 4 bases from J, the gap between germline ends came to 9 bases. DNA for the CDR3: TGTGCCAGCATAGCGGAGCCAGATACGCAGTATTTT. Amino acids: CASIAEPDTQYF.

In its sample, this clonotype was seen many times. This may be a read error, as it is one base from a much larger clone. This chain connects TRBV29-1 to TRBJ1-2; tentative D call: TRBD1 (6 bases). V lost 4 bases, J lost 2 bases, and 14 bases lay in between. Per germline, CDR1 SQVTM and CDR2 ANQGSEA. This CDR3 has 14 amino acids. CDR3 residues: CSVGDTTGNYGYTF. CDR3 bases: TGCAGCGTTGGGGATACGACAGGAAACTATGGCTACACCTTC.

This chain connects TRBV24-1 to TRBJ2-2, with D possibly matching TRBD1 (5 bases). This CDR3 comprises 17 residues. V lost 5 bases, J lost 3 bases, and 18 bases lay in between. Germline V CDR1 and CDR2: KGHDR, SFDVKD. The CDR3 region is CATSAPHADRHTGELFF. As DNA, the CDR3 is TGTGCCACCAGTGCCCCCCACGCTGACAGACACACCGGGGAGCTGTTTTTT.

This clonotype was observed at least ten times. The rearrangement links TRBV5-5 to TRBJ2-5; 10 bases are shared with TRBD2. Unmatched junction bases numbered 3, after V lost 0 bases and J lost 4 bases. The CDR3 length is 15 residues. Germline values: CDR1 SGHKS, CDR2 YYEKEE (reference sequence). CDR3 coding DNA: TGTGCCAGCAGCTTGGAGGGACTAGCGCGAGAGACCCAGTACTTC. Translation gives CASSLEGLARETQYF.

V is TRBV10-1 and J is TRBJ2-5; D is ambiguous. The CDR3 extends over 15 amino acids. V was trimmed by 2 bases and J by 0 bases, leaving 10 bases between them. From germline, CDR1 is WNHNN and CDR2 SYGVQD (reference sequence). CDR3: CASSERVGYQETQYF. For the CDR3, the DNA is TGCGCCAGCAGTGAGAGGGTAGGGTACCAAGAGACCCAGTACTTC.

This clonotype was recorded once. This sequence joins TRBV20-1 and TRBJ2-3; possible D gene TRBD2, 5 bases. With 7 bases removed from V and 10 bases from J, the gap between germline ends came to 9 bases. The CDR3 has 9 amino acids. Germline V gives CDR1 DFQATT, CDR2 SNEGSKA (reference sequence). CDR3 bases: TGCAGTGTTGGAGCGGCGCAGTATTTT. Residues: CSVGAAQYF.

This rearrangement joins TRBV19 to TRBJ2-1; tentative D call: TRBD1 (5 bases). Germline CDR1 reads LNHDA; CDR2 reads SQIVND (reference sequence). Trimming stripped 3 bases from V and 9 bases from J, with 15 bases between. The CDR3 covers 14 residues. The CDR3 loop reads CASSMNPGYTEQFF. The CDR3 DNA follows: TGTGCCAGTAGTATGAATCCAGGGTATACTGAGCAGTTCTTC.

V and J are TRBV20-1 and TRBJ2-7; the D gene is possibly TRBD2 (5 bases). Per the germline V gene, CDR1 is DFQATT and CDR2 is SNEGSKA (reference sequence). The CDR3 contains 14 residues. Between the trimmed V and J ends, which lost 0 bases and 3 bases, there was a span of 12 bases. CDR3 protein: CSARDAGVGYEQYF. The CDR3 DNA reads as TGCAGTGCTAGAGATGCGGGCGTCGGCTACGAGCAGTACTTC.

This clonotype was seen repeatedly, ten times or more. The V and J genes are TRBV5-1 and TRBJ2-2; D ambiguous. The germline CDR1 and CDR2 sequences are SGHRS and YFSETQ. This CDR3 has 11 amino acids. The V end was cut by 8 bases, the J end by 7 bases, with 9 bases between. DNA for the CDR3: TGCGCCAGTCTTCAGTACGGGGAGCTGTTTTTT. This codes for CASLQYGELFF.

The CDR3 region is CASSFGGSPTDTQYF. The CDR3 DNA reads TGTGCCAGCAGCTTCGGTGGGAGCCCCACAGATACGCAGTATTTT. The V call is TRBV7-6, the J call TRBJ2-3; maybe TRBD2 (5 bases). The CDR3 covers 15 residues. With 3 bases removed from V and 2 bases from J, the gap between germline ends came to 12 bases. Germline V gene sequence: CDR1 SGHVS, CDR2 FNYEAQ.

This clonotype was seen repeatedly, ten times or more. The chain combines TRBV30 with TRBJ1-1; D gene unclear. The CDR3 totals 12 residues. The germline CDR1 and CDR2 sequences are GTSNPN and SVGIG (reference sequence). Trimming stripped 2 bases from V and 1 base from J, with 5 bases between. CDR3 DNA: TGTGCCTGGAGTTCAGGGAACACTGAAGCTTTCTTT. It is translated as CAWSSGNTEAFF.

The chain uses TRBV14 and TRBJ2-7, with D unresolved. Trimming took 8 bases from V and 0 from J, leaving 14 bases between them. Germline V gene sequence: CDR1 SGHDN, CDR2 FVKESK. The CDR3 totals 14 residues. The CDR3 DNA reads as TGTGCCAGCTCTGGGTACAGTAGCTCCTACGAGCAGTACTTC. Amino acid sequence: CASSGYSSSYEQYF.

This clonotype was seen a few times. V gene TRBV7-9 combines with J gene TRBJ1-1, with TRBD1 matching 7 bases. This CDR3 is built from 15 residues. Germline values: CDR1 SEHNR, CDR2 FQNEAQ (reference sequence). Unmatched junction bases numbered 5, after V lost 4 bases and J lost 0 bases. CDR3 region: CASSSNRGMNTEAFF. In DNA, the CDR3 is TGTGCCAGCAGCTCAAACAGGGGAATGAACACTGAAGCTTTCTTT.

The CDR3 spells CASTAANTEAFF. The CDR3 coding sequence is TGTGCCAGCACAGCAGCGAACACTGAAGCTTTCTTT. The chain couples TRBV11-2 to TRBJ1-1; D is uncertain. V lost 7 bases and J 1 base, leaving 7 bases between the germline ends. The CDR3 runs 12 residues. Germline CDR1 reads SGHAT; CDR2 reads FQNNGV.